The 22 T cell receptor beta chains listed next were all sequenced from one sample in a study of blood T cell repertoires in COVID-19. The protocol was immunoSEQ multiplex PCR, while the TCRdb copy is restricted to in-frame clones and leaves out a portion. The data contain fewer than 350,000 clones, approximately 80% of them singletons. Input material: peripheral blood. These receptors came from a woman between 55 and 75 years old with active or convalescent COVID-19.

This clone was seen just once. The chain is built from TRBV11-3 and TRBJ2-7; no clear D. The ends were cut back, 3 bases at V and 1 base at J, with 13 bases in the middle. Germline CDR1 and CDR2: SGHNT and YENEEA. This CDR3 spans 15 amino acids. CDR3 protein: CASSLGATYSYEQYF. CDR3 DNA: TGTGCCAGCAGCTTGGGCGCAACCTATTCCTACGAGCAGTACTTC. The full variable domain, completed using reference TRBV11-3 and TRBJ2-7, is EAGVVQSPRYKIIEKKQPVAFWCNPISGHNTLYWYLQNLGQGPELLIRYENEEAVDDSQLPKDRFSAERLKGVDSTLKIQPAELGDSAVYLCASSLGATYSYEQYFGPGTRLTVT.

This clone was seen more than once but under ten times. This chain uses TRBV4-2 with TRBJ2-2; TRBD2 matches 7 bases. This CDR3 is built from 15 residues. Germline-derived CDR1 and CDR2 are LGHNA and YNFKEQ. The J segment lost 6 bases and the V segment lost 4 bases, leaving 8 bases of the junction unmatched. DNA of the CDR3: TGTGCCAGCAGCCGGGACCCCGGACTAGCCGGGGAGCTGTTTTTT. Amino acid sequence: CASSRDPGLAGELFF.

This clone was detected only a few times. In DNA, the CDR3 is TGTGCCAGTAGTATCGATACCGCGAATTCACCCCTCCACTTT. Translating it yields CASSIDTANSPLHF. The rearrangement uses TRBV19 and TRBJ1-6; D is ambiguous. Germline loops: CDR1 LNHDA, CDR2 SQIVND (reference sequence). With 3 bases removed from V and 7 bases from J, the gap between germline ends came to 10 bases. The CDR3 is 14 residues long.

The chain joins TRBV7-9 to TRBJ1-2, with D maybe TRBD1 (6 bases). Germline CDR1 reads SEHNR; CDR2 reads FQNEAQ (reference sequence). The CDR3 covers 16 residues. Trimming stripped 3 bases from V and 4 bases from J, with 18 bases between. In DNA form, the CDR3 reads TGTGCCAGCAGCTTCGGGGGGGCCAGGACAGCCTATGGCTACACCTTC. It yields the protein CASSFGGARTAYGYTF.

The rearrangement joins TRBV27 to TRBJ2-4; D gene unclear. The germline V gene has CDR1 MNHEY and CDR2 SMNVEV (reference sequence). The CDR3 is 16 residues long. V was shortened by 2 bases and J by 0 bases, with 11 bases between the two germline ends. CDR3 in DNA: TGTGCCAGCAGTTTAACCGGGTTCATAGCCAAAAACATTCAGTACTTC. Translating it yields CASSLTGFIAKNIQYF.

DNA for the CDR3: TGTGCCAGCTCCTTGGGGGGGGTTGCCAATTCACCCCTCCACTTT. Its protein is CASSLGGVANSPLHF. J is TRBJ1-6 and V is TRBV18, with a possible D match to TRBD1 (5 bases). Trimming took 6 bases from V and 7 from J, leaving 16 bases between them. Germline CDR1 reads KGHSH; CDR2 reads LQKENI. CDR3 length: 15 amino acids.

The chain has TRBV5-4 and TRBJ2-3, with 9 bases aligning to TRBD1. The germline V gene encodes CDR1 SGHNT and CDR2 YYREEE (reference sequence). This CDR3 contains 14 residues. The J segment lost 2 bases and the V segment lost 5 bases, leaving 3 bases of the junction unmatched. CDR3 loop: CASRRDRATDTQYF. DNA for the CDR3: TGTGCCAGCAGACGGGACAGGGCCACAGATACGCAGTATTTT.

The genes are TRBV6-2 or TRBV6-3 and TRBJ1-1, with no clear D. The germline V gene has CDR1 MNHEY and CDR2 SVGEGT. CDR3 length: 14 amino acids. V dropped 5 bases and J dropped 4 bases, with 14 bases sitting between them. CDR3 coding DNA: TGTGCCAGCAGTCAAAGCCCTCCCGTCACTGAAGCTTTCTTT. Amino acids: CASSQSPPVTEAFF.

The chain recombines TRBV7-9 with TRBJ2-5; 7 positions agree with TRBD2. The germline V gene has CDR1 SEHNR and CDR2 FQNEAQ (reference sequence). The junction had 18 bases not matched to a gene; V was cut back by 6 bases and J by 5 bases. CDR3 length equals 17 residues. The CDR3 DNA is TGTGCCAGCAGACAAAACAAGCGGGCCAGGGAGGGGGAGACCCAGTACTTC. Translated: CASRQNKRAREGETQYF.

This clone was found many times. V usage is TRBV15 and J usage is TRBJ1-4, with D unclear. The V end was cut by 0 bases, the J end by 9 bases, with 11 bases between. Per germline, CDR1 LNHNV and CDR2 YYDKDF (reference sequence). This CDR3 has 14 residues. In DNA form, the CDR3 reads TGTGCCACCAGCAGAGAGACAAGGATTAAAAAACTGTTTTTT. It encodes CATSRETRIKKLFF.

The V call is TRBV7-3, the J call TRBJ2-2; D might be TRBD2 (6 bases). CDR1 and CDR2 from the germline V gene are SGHTA and FQGTGA. Trimming cost V 6 bases and J 4 bases, with 24 bases left between them. The CDR3 has 18 residues. CDR3 region: CASRPIPGGLGGTGELFF. CDR3 in DNA: TGTGCCAGCAGGCCAATCCCTGGGGGACTTGGGGGCACCGGGGAGCTGTTTTTT.

The chain combines TRBV19 with TRBJ1-1, with D tentatively TRBD1 (5 bases). The CDR3 consists of 16 residues. Germline CDR1 LNHDA, CDR2 SQIVND (reference sequence). Trimming shortened V by 3 bases and J by 4 bases, and 18 bases separated the two germline ends. The CDR3 is CASSMRGVGDITEAFF. In DNA, the CDR3 is TGTGCCAGTAGTATGCGGGGGGTCGGGGATATCACTGAAGCTTTCTTT.

This chain connects TRBV19 to TRBJ2-2; D is unresolved. There are 14 residues in the CDR3. V dropped 3 bases and J dropped 2 bases, with 7 bases sitting between them. Germline lookup yields CDR1 LNHDA and CDR2 SQIVND (reference sequence). CDR3 nucleotide sequence: TGTGCCAGTAGTATGGTAACAAACACCGGGGAGCTGTTTTTT. Residues: CASSMVTNTGELFF.

Regarding this clone: At one boundary the junction diverges from the germline segment, which might be a read error. This chain connects TRBV5-1 to TRBJ2-1, with 8 positions matching TRBD1. The CDR3 extends over 14 amino acids. CDR1 and CDR2 from the germline V gene are SGHRS and YFSETQ. The CDR3 DNA reads as TGCGCCAGCAGCTATTTTCATCCGGGACAGGATTGTGTCTTC. Encoded protein: CASSYFHPGQDCVF.

The V gene is TRBV10-3, the J gene TRBJ1-1, with D hard to call. The length of the CDR3 is 13 residues. Between the trimmed V and J ends, which lost 5 bases and 3 bases, there was a span of 10 bases. Germline V lookup: CDR1 ENHRY, CDR2 SYGVKD. The CDR3 sequence is CAISPSGYTEAFF. The CDR3 DNA follows: TGTGCCATCAGTCCCTCGGGATACACTGAAGCTTTCTTT.

J is TRBJ2-3 and V is TRBV7-8; 12 bases line up with TRBD2. Unmatched junction bases numbered 9, after V lost 5 bases and J lost 6 bases. The CDR3 has 16 amino acids. Germline CDR1 and CDR2: SGHVS and FQNEAQ. The DNA for the CDR3 is TGTGCCAGCAGCGCGGCTAGCGGGGGGGCCGGTGATACGCAGTATTTT. This gives the protein CASSAASGGAGDTQYF.

The chain carries TRBV25-1 and TRBJ1-4, with 8 bases that match TRBD1. V was clipped by 7 bases and J by 7 bases; unmatched bases: 2. Germline lookup yields CDR1 MGHDK and CDR2 SYGVNS. The CDR3 has 12 residues. CDR3 sequence reads: CASTDRAEKLFF. DNA of the CDR3: TGTGCCAGCACGGACAGGGCTGAAAAACTGTTTTTT.

The V gene is TRBV6-2 or TRBV6-3, the J gene TRBJ1-1; D is undetermined. CDR3 length equals 11 residues. CDR1 and CDR2 (germline): MNHEY, SVGEGT. V gave up 5 bases and J gave up 8 bases, with 9 bases separating them. This chain's CDR3 is CASSPRSEAFF. CDR3 sequence (DNA): TGTGCCAGCAGTCCCCGGTCCGAAGCTTTCTTT.

V is TRBV10-1 and J is TRBJ2-1, with TRBD1 matching 8 bases. The trim removed 2 bases at V and 15 bases at J, leaving 6 bases unmatched. This CDR3 contains 12 residues. The germline CDR1 and CDR2 sequences are WNHNN and SYGVQD (reference sequence). The CDR3 DNA reads TGCGCCAGCAGTGAGGTTGGACAGGGTCTGTTCTTC. It encodes CASSEVGQGLFF.

The chain couples TRBV7-8 to TRBJ1-2; 9 bases are shared with TRBD1. The CDR3 spans 15 residues. With 5 bases clipped from V and 3 bases from J, the junction kept 7 bases outside the gene matches. Germline CDR1 is SGHVS and CDR2 is FQNEAQ. CDR3 protein: CASSQDRGDHYGYTF. The CDR3, as DNA: TGTGCCAGCAGCCAGGACAGGGGAGACCACTATGGCTACACCTTC.

The chain uses TRBV4-2 and TRBJ2-5; TRBD2 might be the D (7 bases). The germline V and J ends were trimmed by 2 bases and 5 bases, with 15 bases remaining between them. CDR1 and CDR2 from the germline V gene are LGHNA and YNFKEQ. The CDR3 extends over 15 amino acids. The CDR3 region is CASSQQGGGRETQYF. CDR3 DNA: TGTGCCAGCAGCCAACAAGGGGGGGGCCGGGAGACCCAGTACTTC.

This rearrangement joins TRBV3-1 (or the pseudogene TRBV3-2) to TRBJ2-1; 7 bases match TRBD1. The length of the CDR3 is 14 residues. CDR1 is LGHDT, CDR2 YNNKEL, per germline (reference sequence). Trimming cost V 5 bases and J 2 bases; bases outside gene matches: 3. The CDR3 DNA sequence: TGTGCCAGCAGCGGACAGGCCCCCTACAATGAGCAGTTCTTC. It is translated as CASSGQAPYNEQFF.